These T cell receptor beta chains were read from a single sample in a study of human T cells and chemical hapten exposure. Each CDR3 protein gets one entry after TCRdb re-called the 5' RACE reads with MiXCR. This table holds about 120,000 distinct CDR3 sequences, 15% to 20% found once. These receptors came from a human donor in good health. CDR3s include the opening cysteine and the closing phenylalanine or tryptophan. Each record gives: V gene, D gene, clone size, J gene, CDR3 protein, CDR3 DNA. The D gene is left open where the match is weak. Clone size is shown for a subset of rows, as once, few, many or a class of expanded clone.

V: TRBV27; D: NA; size: few; J: TRBJ2-5; CDR3: CASSPHPRETQYF; DNA: TGTGCCAGCAGTCCCCACCCTCGGGAGACCCAGTACTTC
V: TRBV29-1; D: NA; size: many; J: TRBJ1-1; CDR3: CSVSWQMNTEAFF; DNA: TGCAGCGTTTCGTGGCAGATGAACACTGAAGCTTTCTTT
V: TRBV11-2; D: NA; size: NA; J: TRBJ1-1; CDR3: CASSPRDGRFEAFF; DNA: TGTGCCAGCAGCCCGCGGGACGGACGGTTTGAAGCTTTCTTT
V: TRBV19; D: NA; size: few; J: TRBJ1-1; CDR3: CASSIDLWGAELTEAFF; DNA: TGTGCCAGTAGTATAGATCTTTGGGGGGCCGAGCTCACTGAAGCTTTCTTT
V: TRBV20-1; D: TRBD2; size: few; J: TRBJ2-2; CDR3: CSARFSGAGVTGELFF; DNA: TGCAGTGCTAGATTTAGCGGGGCTGGGGTCACCGGGGAGCTGTTTTTT
V: TRBV28; D: NA; size: few; J: TRBJ1-2; CDR3: CASSLPGGGYTF; DNA: TGTGCCAGCAGTCTTCCCGGGGGCGGCTACACCTTC
V: TRBV5-5; D: NA; size: NA; J: TRBJ2-1; CDR3: CASSFGGTANEQFF; DNA: TGTGCCAGCAGTTTCGGGGGGACAGCTAATGAGCAGTTCTTC
V: TRBV10-3; D: NA; size: NA; J: TRBJ2-3; CDR3: CAISESISTDTQYF; DNA: TGTGCCATCAGTGAAAGTATTAGCACAGATACGCAGTATTTT
V: TRBV14; D: NA; size: once; J: TRBJ2-3; CDR3: CASSQERRSPTDTQYF; DNA: TGTGCCAGCAGCCAAGAGAGGAGGTCTCCAACAGATACGCAGTATTTC
V: TRBV7-2; D: NA; size: few; J: TRBJ2-1; CDR3: CASSLTSNEQFF; DNA: TGTGCCAGCAGCTTAACGTCCAATGAGCAGTTCTTC
V: TRBV6-6; D: NA; size: NA; J: TRBJ1-4; CDR3: CASNLSDGLPTNEKLFF; DNA: TGTGCCAGCAATCTATCGGACGGATTACCAACTAATGAAAAACTGTTTTTT
V: TRBV6-1; D: NA; size: once; J: TRBJ2-6; CDR3: CASFELGPSGANVLTF; DNA: TGTGCCAGCTTTGAACTCGGCCCATCTGGGGCCAACGTCCTGACTTTC
V: TRBV28; D: NA; size: NA; J: TRBJ1-2; CDR3: CASSLGGAGYGYTF; DNA: TGTGCCAGCAGTTTAGGGGGCGCGGGCTATGGCTACACCTTC
V: TRBV12-3/TRBV12-4; D: NA; size: few; J: TRBJ2-7; CDR3: CASSPAGTTYEQYF; DNA: TGTGCCAGCAGTCCGGCCGGGACCACCTACGAGCAGTACTTC
V: TRBV4-1; D: TRBD1; size: NA; J: TRBJ1-4; CDR3: CASSSAGTGREKLFF; DNA: TGCGCCAGCAGCTCAGCTGGGACAGGGCGTGAAAAACTGTTTTTT
V: TRBV20-1; D: TRBD1; size: NA; J: TRBJ2-3; CDR3: CSASRTGKGDTQYF; DNA: TGCAGTGCTAGTCGGACAGGGAAGGGAGATACGCAGTATTTT
V: TRBV7-3; D: NA; size: few; J: TRBJ2-1; CDR3: CASSSQGPYNEQFF; DNA: TGTGCCAGCAGCTCCCAGGGACCGTACAATGAGCAGTTCTTC
V: TRBV6-1; D: NA; size: few; J: TRBJ2-7; CDR3: CASTMTYGSSYEQYF; DNA: TGTGCCAGCACCATGACTTACGGGAGCTCCTACGAGCAGTACTTC
V: TRBV7-9; D: NA; size: NA; J: TRBJ2-3; CDR3: CASSPNGTRLTDTQYF; DNA: TGTGCCAGCAGCCCAAACGGGACTCGCCTCACAGATACGCAGTATTTT
V: TRBV28; D: TRBD2; size: NA; J: TRBJ2-6; CDR3: CASSPAWGGSSGGNVLTF; DNA: TGTGCCAGCAGTCCCGCCTGGGGGGGTAGCTCTGGGGGCAACGTCCTGACTTTC
V: TRBV5-1; D: NA; size: few; J: TRBJ2-3; CDR3: CASSPGATDTQYF; DNA: TGCGCCAGCTCTCCTGGGGCCACAGATACGCAGTATTTT
V: TRBV6-2/TRBV6-3; D: NA; size: few; J: TRBJ1-6; CDR3: CASSSQGEGKSPLHF; DNA: TGTGCCAGCAGCTCTCAAGGGGAAGGCAAATCACCCCTCCACTTT
V: TRBV9; D: NA; size: NA; J: TRBJ1-1; CDR3: CASSVVVNTEAFF; DNA: TGTGCCAGCAGCGTAGTGGTGAACACTGAAGCTTTCTTT
V: TRBV7-9; D: NA; size: NA; J: TRBJ1-1; CDR3: CASSLRERGRYTEAFF; DNA: TGTGCCAGCAGCTTAAGGGAGCGAGGGCGGTACACTGAAGCTTTCTTT
V: TRBV7-8; D: NA; size: NA; J: TRBJ1-1; CDR3: CASRRAGLVTEAFF; DNA: TGTGCCAGCCGGCGGGCGGGCCTGGTCACTGAAGCTTTCTTT
V: TRBV7-9; D: NA; size: few; J: TRBJ1-5; CDR3: CASSPSGGLRQPQHF; DNA: TGTGCCAGCAGCCCCAGCGGGGGGCTGCGTCAGCCCCAGCATTTT
V: TRBV2; D: NA; size: few; J: TRBJ2-5; CDR3: CASSEEGLYQETQYF; DNA: TGTGCCAGCAGTGAAGAGGGACTTTACCAAGAGACCCAGTACTTC
V: TRBV6-2/TRBV6-3; D: NA; size: once; J: TRBJ2-4; CDR3: CASSYSRGMNIQYF; DNA: TGTGCCAGCAGTTACTCTCGGGGGATGAACATTCAGTACTTC
V: TRBV28; D: TRBD1; size: NA; J: TRBJ1-2; CDR3: CASGTGGSLANYGYTF; DNA: TGTGCCAGCGGGACAGGGGGATCGTTAGCTAACTATGGCTACACCTTC
V: TRBV28; D: NA; size: NA; J: TRBJ2-5; CDR3: CASSSRDGGPQETQYF; DNA: TGTGCCAGCAGTTCCCGGGACGGCGGGCCTCAAGAGACCCAGTACTTC
V: TRBV28; D: NA; size: NA; J: TRBJ2-3; CDR3: CASSFRQSGTDTQYF; DNA: TGTGCCAGCAGTTTTCGGCAATCCGGCACAGATACGCAGTATTTT
V: TRBV7-6; D: NA; size: few; J: TRBJ1-6; CDR3: CASSLWGDALHF; DNA: TGTGCCAGCAGCTTATGGGGTGATGCCCTCCACTTT
V: TRBV9; D: NA; size: few; J: TRBJ1-6; CDR3: CASSVGGGGNLHF; DNA: TGTGCCAGCAGCGTAGGTGGGGGTGGTAACCTCCACTTT
V: TRBV27; D: TRBD2; size: few; J: TRBJ2-5; CDR3: CASSLTTSGSTETQYF; DNA: TGTGCCAGCAGTTTGACGACTAGCGGGAGCACAGAGACCCAGTACTTC
V: TRBV7-9; D: NA; size: NA; J: TRBJ1-1; CDR3: CASSSSGGGANTEAFF; DNA: TGTGCCAGCAGCTCAAGCGGGGGGGGGGCTAACACTGAAGCTTTCTTT
V: TRBV29-1; D: TRBD2; size: NA; J: TRBJ2-1; CDR3: CSVESAGVYNEQFF; DNA: TGCAGCGTTGAGTCTGCGGGAGTCTACAATGAGCAGTTCTTC
V: TRBV3-1; D: TRBD2; size: NA; J: TRBJ2-1; CDR3: CASSQGLRTSGLFF; DNA: TGTGCCAGCAGCCAAGGCCTTCGGACTAGCGGGCTCTTCTTC
V: TRBV6-1; D: TRBD2; size: NA; J: TRBJ2-1; CDR3: CASSELTAGGGEQFF; DNA: TGTGCCAGCAGTGAATTAACAGCGGGAGGAGGGGAGCAGTTCTTC
V: TRBV10-3; D: TRBD2; size: NA; J: TRBJ2-2; CDR3: CAISLSGTSGNTGELFF; DNA: TGTGCCATCAGCCTATCTGGGACTAGCGGGAACACCGGGGAGCTGTTTTTT
V: TRBV14; D: TRBD1; size: few; J: TRBJ1-1; CDR3: CASSRTGLMNTEAFF; DNA: TGTGCCAGCAGCCGGACAGGGCTCATGAACACTGAAGCTTTCTTT
V: TRBV11-1; D: NA; size: few; J: TRBJ2-3; CDR3: CASSLAGGFTDTQYF; DNA: TGTGCCAGCAGCTTAGCGGGAGGCTTCACAGATACGCAGTATTTT
V: TRBV5-4; D: TRBD1; size: few; J: TRBJ2-5; CDR3: CASSFTGEETQYF; DNA: TGTGCCAGCAGTTTCACAGGGGAGGAGACCCAGTACTTC
V: TRBV6-6; D: NA; size: few; J: TRBJ1-5; CDR3: CASSYPDSNQPQHF; DNA: TGTGCCAGCAGTTACCCCGATAGCAATCAGCCCCAGCATTTT
V: TRBV20-1; D: TRBD2; size: NA; J: TRBJ2-3; CDR3: CSARERTRTDTQYF; DNA: TGCAGTGCTAGAGAGCGGACTAGAACAGATACGCAGTATTTT
V: TRBV29-1; D: NA; size: few; J: TRBJ2-7; CDR3: CSVLGGGKTYEQYF; DNA: TGCAGCGTCCTGGGAGGGGGCAAAACCTACGAGCAGTACTTC
V: TRBV27; D: NA; size: NA; J: TRBJ1-5; CDR3: CASSRPGTNQPQHF; DNA: TGTGCCAGCAGCAGACCGGGCACTAATCAGCCCCAGCATTTT
V: TRBV4-1; D: NA; size: NA; J: TRBJ1-5; CDR3: CASSPQVWNQPQHF; DNA: TGCGCCAGCAGCCCCCAGGTGTGGAATCAGCCCCAGCATTTT
V: TRBV5-1; D: TRBD1; size: few; J: TRBJ2-3; CDR3: CASVDRGGTDTQYF; DNA: TGCGCCAGCGTGGACAGGGGAGGGACAGATACGCAGTATTTT
V: TRBV7-3; D: NA; size: NA; J: TRBJ2-7; CDR3: CASSTQGGGNYEQYF; DNA: TGTGCCAGCAGCACCCAAGGCGGGGGCAACTACGAGCAGTACTTC
V: TRBV2; D: NA; size: NA; J: TRBJ2-5; CDR3: CASSRYELPQETQYF; DNA: TGTGCCAGCAGTCGGTACGAGCTGCCCCAAGAGACCCAGTACTTC
V: TRBV9; D: NA; size: few; J: TRBJ2-3; CDR3: CASSGRREGRPPDTQYF; DNA: TGTGCCAGCAGCGGACGGCGGGAAGGACGGCCCCCAGATACGCAGTATTTT
V: TRBV6-1; D: NA; size: NA; J: TRBJ1-5; CDR3: CASKEGGGGQPQHF; DNA: TGTGCCAGCAAGGAAGGGGGAGGAGGACAGCCCCAGCATTTT
V: TRBV20-1; D: NA; size: NA; J: TRBJ2-4; CDR3: CSARGAGAVRVAKNIQYF; DNA: TGCAGTGCTAGAGGGGCCGGGGCAGTACGGGTAGCCAAAAACATTCAGTACTTC
V: TRBV12-3/TRBV12-4; D: NA; size: few; J: TRBJ1-6; CDR3: CASSLAGPNSPLHF; DNA: TGTGCCAGCAGTTTGGCAGGGCCTAATTCACCCCTCCACTTT
V: TRBV24-1; D: TRBD2; size: many; J: TRBJ2-1; CDR3: CATSDLVAGQGNEQFF; DNA: TGTGCCACCAGTGATTTAGTAGCGGGCCAGGGAAATGAGCAGTTCTTC
V: TRBV12-5; D: TRBD1; size: NA; J: TRBJ1-3; CDR3: CASGDIQGGGRNTIYF; DNA: TGTGCTAGTGGCGACATCCAGGGGGGGGGACGGAACACCATATATTTT
V: TRBV7-2; D: NA; size: NA; J: TRBJ2-6; CDR3: CASSLWGATGANVLTF; DNA: TGTGCCAGCAGCTTATGGGGGGCGACCGGGGCCAACGTCCTGACTTTC
V: TRBV11-2; D: TRBD2; size: few; J: TRBJ2-5; CDR3: CASSHPQGLAAQYF; DNA: TGTGCCAGCAGCCACCCCCAGGGACTAGCTGCTCAGTACTTC